Given below is one T cell receptor beta chain in context. The CDR3 covers 13 residues. The germline gives CDR1 SGHTS, CDR2 YDEGEE. V was trimmed by 5 bases and J by 7 bases, leaving 15 bases between them. This specimen belongs to a study of blood T cell repertoires in COVID-19. Study overall: There were acute and convalescent COVID-19 samples, and they came from the United States, Italy and Spain.

Profiling relied on immunoSEQ multiplex PCR, and the TCRdb table lists in-frame clones only, not all of them. The sample contains about 74,000 clones, roughly nine tenths of which appear only once. The sample consisted of peripheral blood. The chain combines TRBV5-8 with TRBJ1-2; D possibly corresponds to TRBD1 (6 bases). The origin of this receptor is a man between 50 and 59 years old with acute or convalescent COVID-19. CDR3 amino acids: CASSYTGSGGYTF. CDR3 sequence (DNA): TGTGCCAGCAGTTATACAGGGTCTGGTGGCTACACCTTC.